The rows below give T cell receptor beta chains drawn from one sample of a study of identical twins. One entry per CDR3 protein, called by TCRdb with MiXCR from the 5' RACE reads. The sample contains about 190,000 distinct CDR3 sequences, more than 15% of which appear only once. A further study also used this sample, focusing on T cells expressing NK-cell markers.

The sequenced sample was CD8+ T cells sorted from blood. These receptors came from a woman aged 18-29 years in good health. Each CDR3 is given with its conserved first and last residue. Fields, in order: J gene, clone size, V gene, D gene, CDR3 protein, CDR3 DNA. D genes are given only for firm matches. Clone size is shown for a subset of rows, as once, few, many or a class of expanded clone.

TRBJ2-2	.	TRBV7-2	.	CASSLIAHTGELFF	TGTGCCAGCAGCTTAATAGCGCACACCGGGGAGCTGTTTTTT
TRBJ2-7	few	TRBV15	.	CATSSAPEEQYF	TGTGCCACCAGCAGCGCTCCGGAAGAGCAGTACTTC
TRBJ1-2	few	TRBV9	.	CASSVGSVGSYYGYTF	TGTGCCAGCAGCGTAGGAAGTGTAGGGTCTTACTATGGCTACACCTTC
TRBJ2-3	.	TRBV12-3/TRBV12-4	.	CASSYSYRDLHPSTDTQYF	TGTGCCAGCAGTTATAGTTACAGGGATCTACACCCTAGCACAGATACGCAGTATTTT
TRBJ1-1	.	TRBV7-9	.	CASSPPSGLGAFF	TGTGCCAGCAGCCCACCGTCCGGGCTTGGAGCTTTCTTT
TRBJ2-1	.	TRBV6-5	.	CASSYSEGVYNEQFF	TGTGCCAGCAGTTACTCCGAGGGAGTTTACAATGAGCAGTTCTTC
TRBJ2-1	.	TRBV7-6	TRBD2	CASSVLAASFYEQFF	TGTGCCAGCAGCGTACTAGCGGCCTCTTTCTATGAGCAGTTCTTC
TRBJ2-3	.	TRBV12-3/TRBV12-4	.	CASSFDRVGQYF	TGTGCCAGCAGTTTTGACCGGGTGGGGCAGTATTTT
TRBJ2-7	many	TRBV5-1	.	CASSLEEGSYEQYF	TGCGCCAGCAGCTTGGAAGAGGGCTCCTACGAGCAGTACTTC
TRBJ1-5	.	TRBV10-2	.	CASRGVFNQPQHF	TGCGCCAGCAGGGGTGTATTCAATCAGCCCCAGCATTTT
TRBJ2-7	.	TRBV6-1	.	CASSGISYEQYF	TGTGCCAGCAGTGGCATTTCCTACGAGCAGTACTTC
TRBJ1-1	.	TRBV20-1	.	CSARDGEGWTEAFF	TGCAGTGCTAGAGATGGGGAGGGGTGGACTGAAGCTTTCTTT
TRBJ1-1	.	TRBV15	TRBD1	CATSRAPGQGGTEAFF	TGTGCCACCAGCAGAGCCCCGGGACAGGGTGGGACTGAAGCTTTCTTT
TRBJ2-2	.	TRBV3-1	.	CASSQIVLGGELFF	TGTGCCAGCAGCCAGATAGTCCTCGGAGGGGAGCTGTTTTTT
TRBJ2-3	few	TRBV20-1	.	CSASVADTQYF	TGCAGTGCTTCCGTAGCAGATACGCAGTATTTT
TRBJ2-3	.	TRBV7-9	TRBD2	CASSPGTSGGADTQYF	TGTGCCAGCAGCCCCGGGACTAGCGGGGGGGCAGATACGCAGTATTTT
TRBJ2-3	once	TRBV5-5	.	CAMGTGLPTQYF	TGTGCCATGGGCACTGGGCTACCTACGCAGTATTTT
TRBJ1-1	.	TRBV19	TRBD1	CASSILQGVDTEAFF	TGTGCCAGTAGTATTCTACAGGGGGTCGACACTGAAGCTTTCTTT
TRBJ1-4	few	TRBV7-9	.	CAIRDTEPEKLFF	TGTGCCATCCGGGACACCGAGCCTGAAAAACTGTTTTTT
TRBJ2-5	.	TRBV4-3	TRBD2	CASSRSGRLETQYF	TGCGCCAGCAGCCGCAGCGGGAGGCTAGAGACCCAGTACTTC
TRBJ2-2	.	TRBV29-1	.	CSVPRENTGELFF	TGCAGCGTTCCCAGGGAGAACACCGGGGAGCTGTTTTTT
TRBJ1-1	few	TRBV9	.	CASSVGLAGDAFF	TGTGCCAGCAGCGTAGGTCTGGCAGGGGATGCTTTCTTT
TRBJ2-3	few	TRBV7-9	TRBD2	CASSQRFSGRAEETQYF	TGTGCCAGCAGCCAACGCTTTAGCGGGAGGGCCGAGGAGACGCAGTATTTT
TRBJ2-1	.	TRBV12-3/TRBV12-4	TRBD2	CASNPTSGYYNEQFF	TGTGCCAGCAACCCGACTAGCGGATACTACAATGAGCAGTTCTTC
TRBJ1-1	many	TRBV10-3	.	CAIRIGGIEAFF	TGTGCCATCCGGATCGGGGGTATTGAAGCTTTCTTT
TRBJ2-3	few	TRBV9	.	CASRELSADVSTDTQYF	TGTGCCAGCAGAGAACTTTCAGCAGACGTAAGCACAGATACGCAGTATTTT
TRBJ1-4	few	TRBV20-1	.	CSATGTEHEKLFF	TGCAGTGCCACCGGGACCGAACACGAAAAACTGTTTTTT
TRBJ2-1	few	TRBV6-2/TRBV6-3	.	CASSFPSGPYPYNEQFF	TGTGCCAGCAGTTTCCCGTCGGGGCCGTACCCCTACAATGAGCAGTTCTTC
TRBJ1-2	.	TRBV9	TRBD1	CASSAQGAINGYTF	TGTGCCAGCAGCGCCCAGGGGGCGATCAATGGCTACACCTTC
TRBJ2-1	.	TRBV7-2	TRBD2	CASTPTGGLDSNEQFF	TGTGCCAGCACCCCAACCGGGGGACTAGATAGCAATGAGCAGTTCTTC
TRBJ2-1	few	TRBV20-1	TRBD2	CSAPAVASGSYNEQFF	TGCAGTGCCCCGGCGGTGGCTAGCGGGTCCTACAATGAGCAGTTCTTC
TRBJ2-3	.	TRBV3-1	TRBD1	CASSQGGQADTQYF	TGTGCCAGCAGCCAAGGGGGACAGGCAGATACGCAGTATTTT
TRBJ2-5	few	TRBV11-1	TRBD2	CASSPPTSGGPWGETQYF	TGTGCCAGCAGCCCCCCGACTAGCGGGGGCCCGTGGGGAGAGACCCAGTACTTC
TRBJ2-7	few	TRBV6-5	TRBD2	CASSYSAGGPYEQYF	TGTGCCAGCAGTTACTCGGCGGGAGGGCCCTACGAGCAGTACTTC
TRBJ2-3	.	TRBV3-1	.	CASSPPGDTQYF	TGTGCCAGCAGCCCACCGGGGGATACGCAGTATTTT
TRBJ2-2	few	TRBV19	TRBD1	CASYGTGGPGELFF	TGTGCCAGTTACGGGACAGGGGGCCCCGGGGAGCTGTTTTTT
TRBJ2-3	few	TRBV6-1	.	CASNTGTPEGDTQYF	TGTGCCAGTAATACCGGGACCCCTGAAGGGGATACGCAGTATTTT
TRBJ1-6	few	TRBV3-1	TRBD1	CASSQDLDRGLSPLHF	TGTGCCAGCAGCCAAGATCTGGACAGGGGGCTTTCACCCCTCCACTTT
TRBJ2-1	.	TRBV10-2	TRBD2	CASSESGREGLNEQFF	TGCGCCAGCAGTGAGTCGGGGCGGGAGGGCCTCAATGAGCAGTTCTTC
TRBJ2-1	few	TRBV20-1	.	CSARGPGSPNEQFF	TGCAGTGCTAGAGGGCCAGGGTCCCCCAATGAGCAGTTCTTC
TRBJ2-7	few	TRBV4-3	.	CASSQVRALGAHEQYF	TGCGCCAGCAGCCAGGTCCGGGCCTTAGGGGCTCACGAGCAGTACTTC
TRBJ2-1	.	TRBV20-1	TRBD2	CSASTSGPYNEQFF	TGCAGTGCCTCCACTAGCGGGCCCTACAATGAGCAGTTCTTC
TRBJ2-1	.	TRBV3-1	.	CATMHPSYNEQFF	TGTGCCACCATGCATCCCTCCTACAATGAGCAGTTCTTC
TRBJ1-2	few	TRBV4-2	.	CASSQDEWGYTF	TGTGCCAGCAGCCAAGATGAGTGGGGCTACACCTTC
TRBJ2-7	.	TRBV12-3/TRBV12-4	.	CASSLAHYEQYF	TGTGCCAGCAGTTTAGCCCACTACGAGCAGTACTTC
TRBJ1-1	.	TRBV29-1	.	CSVELYSTPTGAFF	TGCAGCGTTGAATTGTATAGTACCCCGACCGGAGCTTTCTTT
TRBJ1-5	.	TRBV27	.	CASSLGGLTNQPQHF	TGTGCCAGCAGTCTTGGGGGCCTTACTAATCAGCCCCAGCATTTT